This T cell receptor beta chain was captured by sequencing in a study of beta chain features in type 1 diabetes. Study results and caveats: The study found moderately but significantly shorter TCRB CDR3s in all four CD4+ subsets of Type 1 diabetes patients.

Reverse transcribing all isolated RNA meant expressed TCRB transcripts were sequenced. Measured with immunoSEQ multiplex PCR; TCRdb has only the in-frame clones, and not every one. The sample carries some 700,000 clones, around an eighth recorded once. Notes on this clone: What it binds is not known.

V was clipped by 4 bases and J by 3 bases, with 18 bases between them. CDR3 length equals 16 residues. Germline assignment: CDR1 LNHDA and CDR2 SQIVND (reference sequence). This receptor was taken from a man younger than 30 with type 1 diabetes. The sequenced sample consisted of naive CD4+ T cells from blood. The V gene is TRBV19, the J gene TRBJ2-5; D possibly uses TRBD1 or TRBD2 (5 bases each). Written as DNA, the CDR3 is TGTGCCAGTAGTACCCAGGGAGTTTCTAACGAAGAGACCCAGTACTTC. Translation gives CASSTQGVSNEETQYF.